The sequence of this T cell receptor beta chain was determined in a study of blood T cell repertoires in COVID-19. Study-wide background: Whether acute or convalescent, the COVID-19 samples came from the United States, Italy and Spain. The analysed material was cDNA or gDNA that came from T cells, B-cell-depleted T cells, or PBMCs.

The CDR3 is 14 amino acids. V lost 6 bases and J lost 0; bases outside the gene matches: 2. Germline V gene sequence: CDR1 SGHRS, CDR2 YFSETQ. The authors' processing: From reference gene primer amplification, estimates of nucleated cell counts were derived. Method: immunoSEQ multiplex PCR; TCRdb's copy keeps in-frame clones and lacks some. V and J calls and clone size come straight from that table; D and trimming were deduced from the DNA. The repertoire includes about 190,000 clones, 84% of them detected once, and around 5.5% sits in the top ten. The TCR originated in a woman between 70 and 85 years old with active or convalescent COVID-19. The specimen sequenced was peripheral blood. The rearrangement joins TRBV5-1 to TRBJ2-1, with TRBD1 matching over 8 bases. CDR3 nucleotide sequence: TGCGCCAGCAACAGGGGGGACTCCTACAATGAGCAGTTCTTC. Its protein is CASNRGDSYNEQFF.